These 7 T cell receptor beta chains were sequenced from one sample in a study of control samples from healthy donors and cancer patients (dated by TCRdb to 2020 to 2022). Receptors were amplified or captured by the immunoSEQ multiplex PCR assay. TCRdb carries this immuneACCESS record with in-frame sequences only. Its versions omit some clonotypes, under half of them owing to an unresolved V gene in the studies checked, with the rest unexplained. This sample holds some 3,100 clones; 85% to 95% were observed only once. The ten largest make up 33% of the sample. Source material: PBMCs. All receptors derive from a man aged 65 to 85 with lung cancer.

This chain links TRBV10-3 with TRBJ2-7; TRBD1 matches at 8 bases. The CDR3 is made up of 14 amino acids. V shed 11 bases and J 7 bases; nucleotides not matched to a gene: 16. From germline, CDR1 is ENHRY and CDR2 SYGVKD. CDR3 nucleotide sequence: TGTGCCGCTGGATGGGCAGGGGGCTCGGGAGAGCAGTACTTC. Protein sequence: CAAGWAGGSGEQYF.

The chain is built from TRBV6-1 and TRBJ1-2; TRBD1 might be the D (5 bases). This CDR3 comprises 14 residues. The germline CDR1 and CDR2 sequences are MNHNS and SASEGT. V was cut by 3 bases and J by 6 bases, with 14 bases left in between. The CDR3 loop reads CASSDRTPGDGYTF. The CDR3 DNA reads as TGTGCCAGCAGTGACCGTACACCGGGGGATGGCTACACCTTC.

CDR3 region: CASSLYGYNEQFF. The CDR3 DNA reads TGTGCCAGCAGCTTATACGGCTACAATGAGCAGTTCTTC. The chain carries TRBV7-2 and TRBJ2-1; D uncertain. The CDR3 extends over 13 amino acids. V was clipped by 2 bases and J by 3 bases, with 5 bases between them. Germline V gene sequence: CDR1 SGHTA, CDR2 FQGNSA.

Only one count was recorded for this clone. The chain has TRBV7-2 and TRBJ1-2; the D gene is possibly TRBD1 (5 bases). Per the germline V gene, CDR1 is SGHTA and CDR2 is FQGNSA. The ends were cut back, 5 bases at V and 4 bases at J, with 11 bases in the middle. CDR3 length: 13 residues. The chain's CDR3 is CASSATVSYGYTF. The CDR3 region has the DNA TGTGCCAGCAGCGCGACAGTCTCCTATGGCTACACCTTC.

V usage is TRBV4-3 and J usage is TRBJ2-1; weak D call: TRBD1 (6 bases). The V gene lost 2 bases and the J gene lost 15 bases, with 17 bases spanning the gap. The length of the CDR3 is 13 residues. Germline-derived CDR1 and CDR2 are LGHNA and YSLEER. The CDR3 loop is CASSQPSGGHLFF. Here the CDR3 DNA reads TGCGCCAGCAGCCAACCCTCTGGGGGACACCTGTTCTTC.

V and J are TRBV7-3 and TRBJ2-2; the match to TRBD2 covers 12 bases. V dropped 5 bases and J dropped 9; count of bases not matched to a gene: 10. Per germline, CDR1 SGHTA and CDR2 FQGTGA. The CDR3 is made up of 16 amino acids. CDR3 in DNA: TGTGCCAGCAGCACTAGGACTAGCGGGGACTCCAGGGAGCTGTTTTTT. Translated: CASSTRTSGDSRELFF.

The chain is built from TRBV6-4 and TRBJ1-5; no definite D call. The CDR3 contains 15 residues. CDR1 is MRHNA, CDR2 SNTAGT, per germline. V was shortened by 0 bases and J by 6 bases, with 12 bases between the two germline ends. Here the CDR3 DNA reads TGTGCCAGCAGTGACTCGACGGGGTGGGGTCAGCCCCAGCATTTT. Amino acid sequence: CASSDSTGWGQPQHF.